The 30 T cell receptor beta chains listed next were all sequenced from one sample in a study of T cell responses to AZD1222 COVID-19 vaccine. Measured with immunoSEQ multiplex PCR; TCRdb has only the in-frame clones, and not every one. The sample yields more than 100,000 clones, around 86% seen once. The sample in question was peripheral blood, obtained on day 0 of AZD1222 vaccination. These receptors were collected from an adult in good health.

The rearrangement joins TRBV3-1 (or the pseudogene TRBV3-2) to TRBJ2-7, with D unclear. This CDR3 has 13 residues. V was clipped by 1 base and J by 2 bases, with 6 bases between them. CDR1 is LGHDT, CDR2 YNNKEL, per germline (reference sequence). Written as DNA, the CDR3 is TGTGCCAGCAGCCAAGTTGGGGCCTACGAGCAGTACTTC. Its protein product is CASSQVGAYEQYF.

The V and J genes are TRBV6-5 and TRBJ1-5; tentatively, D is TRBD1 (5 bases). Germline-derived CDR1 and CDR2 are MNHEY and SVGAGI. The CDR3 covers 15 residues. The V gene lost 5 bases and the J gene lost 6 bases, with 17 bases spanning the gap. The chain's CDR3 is CASSRAGRGSQPQHF. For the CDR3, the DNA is TGTGCCAGCAGTAGGGCGGGTCGGGGGAGTCAGCCCCAGCATTTT.

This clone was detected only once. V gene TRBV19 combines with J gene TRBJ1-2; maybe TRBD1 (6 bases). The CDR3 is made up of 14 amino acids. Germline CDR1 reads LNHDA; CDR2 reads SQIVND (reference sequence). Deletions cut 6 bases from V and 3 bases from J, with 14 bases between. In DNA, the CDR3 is TGTGCCAGTAGCCCCTCCGGACAGTACTATGGCTACACCTTC. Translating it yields CASSPSGQYYGYTF.

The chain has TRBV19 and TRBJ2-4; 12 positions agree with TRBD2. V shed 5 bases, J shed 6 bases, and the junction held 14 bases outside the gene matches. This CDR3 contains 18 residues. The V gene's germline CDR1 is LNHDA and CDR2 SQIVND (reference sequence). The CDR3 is CASSPHRGLAGGRNIQYF. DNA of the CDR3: TGTGCCAGTAGTCCCCACCGGGGGCTAGCGGGGGGGAGAAACATTCAGTACTTC.

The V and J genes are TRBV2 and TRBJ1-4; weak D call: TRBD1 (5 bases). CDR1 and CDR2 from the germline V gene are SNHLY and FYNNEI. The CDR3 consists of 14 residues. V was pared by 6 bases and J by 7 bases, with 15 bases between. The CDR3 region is CASRGQGMSEKLFF. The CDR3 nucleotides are TGTGCCAGCAGGGGTCAGGGAATGAGTGAAAAACTGTTTTTT.

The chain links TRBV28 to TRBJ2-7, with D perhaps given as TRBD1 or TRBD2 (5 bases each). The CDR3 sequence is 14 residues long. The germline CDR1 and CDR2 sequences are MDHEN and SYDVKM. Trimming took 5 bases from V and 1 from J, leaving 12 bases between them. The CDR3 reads CASSIQGESYEQYF. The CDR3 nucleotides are TGTGCCAGCAGTATCCAGGGAGAGTCCTACGAGCAGTACTTC.

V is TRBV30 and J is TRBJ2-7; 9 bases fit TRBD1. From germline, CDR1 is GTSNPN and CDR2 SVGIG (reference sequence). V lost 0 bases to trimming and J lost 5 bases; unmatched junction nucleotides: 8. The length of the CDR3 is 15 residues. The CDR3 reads CAWSVMGTGLDEQYF. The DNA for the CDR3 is TGTGCCTGGAGTGTCATGGGGACAGGGTTAGACGAGCAGTACTTC.

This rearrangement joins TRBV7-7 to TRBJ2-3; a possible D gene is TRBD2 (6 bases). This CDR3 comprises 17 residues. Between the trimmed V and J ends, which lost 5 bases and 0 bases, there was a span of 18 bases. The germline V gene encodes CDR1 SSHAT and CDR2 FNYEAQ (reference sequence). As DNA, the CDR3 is TGTGCCAGCAGCCCACTCTACGGGACTGGGAGCACAGATACGCAGTATTTT. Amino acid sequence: CASSPLYGTGSTDTQYF.

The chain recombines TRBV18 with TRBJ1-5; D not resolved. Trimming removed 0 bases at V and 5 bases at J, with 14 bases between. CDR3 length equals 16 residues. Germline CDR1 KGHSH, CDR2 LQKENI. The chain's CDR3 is CASSPPNWGGDQPQHF. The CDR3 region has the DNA TGTGCCAGCTCACCACCGAATTGGGGAGGCGATCAGCCCCAGCATTTT. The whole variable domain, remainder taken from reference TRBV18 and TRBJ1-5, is NAGVMQNPRHLVRRRGQEARLRCSPMKGHSHVYWYRQLPEEGLKFMVYLQKENIIDESGMPKERFSAEFPKEGPSILRIQQVVRGDSAAYFCASSPPNWGGDQPQHFGDGTRLSIL.

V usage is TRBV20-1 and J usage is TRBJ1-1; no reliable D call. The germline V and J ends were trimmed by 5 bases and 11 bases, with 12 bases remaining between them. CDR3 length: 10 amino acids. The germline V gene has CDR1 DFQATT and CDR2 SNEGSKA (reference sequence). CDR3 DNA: TGCAGTGCTCCGGACTCTACTGCTTTCTTT. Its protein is CSAPDSTAFF.

The CDR3 loop is CASSPGRSRAEAFF. CDR3 in DNA: TGTGCCAGCAGCCCGGGTAGAAGTCGGGCTGAAGCTTTCTTT. The rearrangement joins TRBV5-6 to TRBJ1-1; the D is unclear. V was shortened by 4 bases and J by 6 bases, with 16 bases between the two germline ends. CDR1 SGHDT and CDR2 YYEEEE come from the germline V gene. The CDR3 has 14 residues.

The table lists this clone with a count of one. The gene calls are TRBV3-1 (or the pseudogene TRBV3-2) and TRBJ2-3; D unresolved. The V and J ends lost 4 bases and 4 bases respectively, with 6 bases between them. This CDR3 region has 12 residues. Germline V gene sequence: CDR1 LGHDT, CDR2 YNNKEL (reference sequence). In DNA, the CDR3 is TGTGCCAGCAGCCGAGGAGCAGATACGCAGTATTTT. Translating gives CASSRGADTQYF.

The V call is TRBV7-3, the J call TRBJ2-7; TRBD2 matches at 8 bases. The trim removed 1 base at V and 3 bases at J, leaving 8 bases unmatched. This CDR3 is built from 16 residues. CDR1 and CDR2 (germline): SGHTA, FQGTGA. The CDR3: CASSLSGGSGSYEQYF. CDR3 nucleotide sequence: TGTGCCAGCAGCTTAAGCGGGGGGTCCGGGAGCTACGAGCAGTACTTC.

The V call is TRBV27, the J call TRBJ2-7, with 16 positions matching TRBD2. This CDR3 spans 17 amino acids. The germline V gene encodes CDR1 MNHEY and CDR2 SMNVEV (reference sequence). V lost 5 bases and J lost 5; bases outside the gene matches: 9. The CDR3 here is CASSQGLAGGFLNEQYF. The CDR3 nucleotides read TGTGCCAGCAGTCAGGGACTAGCGGGAGGGTTCTTAAACGAGCAGTACTTC.

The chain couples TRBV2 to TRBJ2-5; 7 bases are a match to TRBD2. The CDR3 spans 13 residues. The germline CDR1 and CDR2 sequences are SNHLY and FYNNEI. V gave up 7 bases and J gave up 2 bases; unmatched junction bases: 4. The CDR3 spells CASTGSGQETQYF. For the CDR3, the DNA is TGTGCCAGCACCGGTAGCGGGCAAGAGACCCAGTACTTC.

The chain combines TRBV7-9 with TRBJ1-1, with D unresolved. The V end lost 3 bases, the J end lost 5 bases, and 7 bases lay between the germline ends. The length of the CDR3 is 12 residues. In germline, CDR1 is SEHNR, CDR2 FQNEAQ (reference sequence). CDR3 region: CASSFWQTEAFF. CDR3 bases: TGTGCCAGCAGCTTCTGGCAGACTGAAGCTTTCTTT.

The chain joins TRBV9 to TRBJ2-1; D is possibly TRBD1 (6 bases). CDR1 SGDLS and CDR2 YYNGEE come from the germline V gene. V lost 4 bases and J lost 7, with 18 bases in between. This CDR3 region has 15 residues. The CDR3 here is CASSSSRQARNEQFF. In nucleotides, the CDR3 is TGTGCCAGCAGCTCATCCAGACAGGCGCGGAATGAGCAGTTCTTC.

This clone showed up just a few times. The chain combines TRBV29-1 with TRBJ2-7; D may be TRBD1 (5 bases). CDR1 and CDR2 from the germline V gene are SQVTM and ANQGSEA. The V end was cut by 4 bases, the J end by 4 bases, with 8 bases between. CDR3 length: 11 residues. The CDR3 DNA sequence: TGCAGCGTTGTTAGGGGATACGAGCAGTACTTC. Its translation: CSVVRGYEQYF.

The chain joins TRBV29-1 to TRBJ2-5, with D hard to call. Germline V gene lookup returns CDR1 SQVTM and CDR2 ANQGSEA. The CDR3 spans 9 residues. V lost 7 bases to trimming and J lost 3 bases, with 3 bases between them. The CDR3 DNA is TGCAGCGCCGAAGAGACCCAGTACTTC. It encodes CSAEETQYF. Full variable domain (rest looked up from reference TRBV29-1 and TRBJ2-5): SAVISQKPSRDICQRGTSLTIQCQVDSQVTMMFWYRQQPGQSLTLIATANQGSEATYESGFVIDKFPISRPNLTFSTLTVSNMSPEDSSIYLCSAEETQYFGPGTRLLVL.

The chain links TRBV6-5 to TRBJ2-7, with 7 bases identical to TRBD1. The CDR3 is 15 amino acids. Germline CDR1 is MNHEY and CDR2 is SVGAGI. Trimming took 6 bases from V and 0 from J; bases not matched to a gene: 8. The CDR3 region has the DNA TGTGCCAGCAGCCGACAGGGAAGGGACTCCTACGAGCAGTACTTC. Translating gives CASSRQGRDSYEQYF.

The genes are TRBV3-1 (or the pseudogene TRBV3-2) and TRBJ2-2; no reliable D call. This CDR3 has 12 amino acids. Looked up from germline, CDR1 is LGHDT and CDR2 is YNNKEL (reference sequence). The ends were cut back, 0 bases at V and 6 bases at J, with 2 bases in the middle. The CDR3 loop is CASSQDSGELFF. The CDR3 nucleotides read TGTGCCAGCAGCCAAGACTCCGGGGAGCTGTTTTTT.

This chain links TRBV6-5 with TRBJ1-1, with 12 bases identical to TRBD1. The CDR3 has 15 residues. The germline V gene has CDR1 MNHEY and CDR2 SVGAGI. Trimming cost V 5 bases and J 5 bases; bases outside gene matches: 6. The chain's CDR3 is CASSPGTGGGTEAFF. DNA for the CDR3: TGTGCCAGCAGTCCCGGGACAGGGGGCGGGACTGAAGCTTTCTTT.

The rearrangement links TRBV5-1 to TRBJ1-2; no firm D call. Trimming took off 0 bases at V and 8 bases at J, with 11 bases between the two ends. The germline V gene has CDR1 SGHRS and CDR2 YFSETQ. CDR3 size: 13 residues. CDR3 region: CASSLAPHGGYTF. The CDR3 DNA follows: TGCGCCAGCAGCTTGGCCCCTCATGGGGGCTACACCTTC.

This CDR3 reads CASRLATGGNSPLHF. The DNA for the CDR3 is TGTGCCAGCAGACTAGCTACAGGGGGTAATTCACCCCTCCACTTT. This chain uses TRBV11-2 with TRBJ1-6; 8 nucleotides match TRBD1. CDR1 is SGHAT and CDR2 is FQNNGV in the germline V gene. The CDR3 extends over 15 amino acids. V lost 6 bases and J lost 6; bases outside the gene matches: 7.

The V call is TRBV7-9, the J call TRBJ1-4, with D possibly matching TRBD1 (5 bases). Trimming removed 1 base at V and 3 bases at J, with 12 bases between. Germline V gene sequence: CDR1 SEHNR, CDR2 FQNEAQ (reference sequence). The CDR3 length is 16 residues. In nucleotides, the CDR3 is TGTGCCAGCAGCTTAGGTATCGGGGCTCCTAATGAAAAACTGTTTTTT. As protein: CASSLGIGAPNEKLFF.

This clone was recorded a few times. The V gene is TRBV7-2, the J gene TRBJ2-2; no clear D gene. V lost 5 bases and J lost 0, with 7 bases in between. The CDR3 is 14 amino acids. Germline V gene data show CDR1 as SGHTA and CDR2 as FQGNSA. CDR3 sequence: CASSLFANTGELFF. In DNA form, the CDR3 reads TGTGCCAGCAGCCTCTTCGCGAACACCGGGGAGCTGTTTTTT. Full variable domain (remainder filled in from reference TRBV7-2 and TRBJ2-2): GAGVSQSPSNKVTEKGKDVELRCDPISGHTALYWYRQSLGQGLEFLIYFQGNSAPDKSGLPSDRFSAERTGGSVSTLTIQRTQQEDSAVYLCASSLFANTGELFFGEGSRLTVL.

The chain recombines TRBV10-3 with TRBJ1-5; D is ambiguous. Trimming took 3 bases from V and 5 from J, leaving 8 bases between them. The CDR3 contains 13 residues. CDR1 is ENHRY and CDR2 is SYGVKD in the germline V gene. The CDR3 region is CAISDERDQPQHF. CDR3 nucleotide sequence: TGTGCCATCAGTGACGAACGGGATCAGCCCCAGCATTTT.

In DNA, the CDR3 is TGTGCCAGCAGAGGACGGTGGAATTCACCCCTCCACTTT. It codes for CASRGRWNSPLHF. The rearrangement uses TRBV27 and TRBJ1-6; no firm D call. This CDR3 is built from 13 residues. Germline loops: CDR1 MNHEY, CDR2 SMNVEV (reference sequence). Trimming shortened V by 6 bases and J by 7 bases, and 10 bases separated the two germline ends.

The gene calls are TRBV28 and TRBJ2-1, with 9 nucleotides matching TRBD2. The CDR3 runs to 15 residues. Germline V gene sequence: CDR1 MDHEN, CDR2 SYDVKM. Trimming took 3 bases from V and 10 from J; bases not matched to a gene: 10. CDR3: CASSFPAGGHGEQFF. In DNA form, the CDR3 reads TGTGCCAGCAGTTTCCCAGCGGGGGGTCACGGGGAGCAGTTCTTC.

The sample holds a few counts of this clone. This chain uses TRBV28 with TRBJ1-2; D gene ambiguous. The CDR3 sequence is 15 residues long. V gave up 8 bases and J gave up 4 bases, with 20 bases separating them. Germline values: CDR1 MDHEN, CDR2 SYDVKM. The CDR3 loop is CASSTLEGSGYGYTF. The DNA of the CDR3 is TGTGCCAGCTCCACCCTTGAGGGAAGCGGCTATGGCTACACCTTC.